This passage covers 3 T cell receptor beta chains from one sample sequenced in a study of T cell responses to AZD1222 COVID-19 vaccine. The method was immunoSEQ multiplex PCR; TCRdb's version includes in-frame clones alone and lacks a portion of them. This table has 84,000 or so clones, around 90% appearing once. Sequencing used peripheral blood, obtained on day 0 of AZD1222 vaccination. The source is an adult in good health.

J is TRBJ2-5 and V is TRBV7-8, with 7 bases aligning to TRBD2. Per germline, CDR1 SGHVS and CDR2 FQNEAQ. This CDR3 region has 13 residues. The V segment lost 8 bases and the J segment 2 bases; nucleotides outside the gene matches: 5. The CDR3 reads CASQRDQQETQYF. DNA for the CDR3: TGTGCCAGCCAGCGGGACCAACAAGAGACCCAGTACTTC.

V is TRBV5-1 and J is TRBJ2-2; D could derive from TRBD1 or TRBD2 (5 bases each). With 4 bases removed from V and 3 bases from J, the gap between germline ends came to 19 bases. The germline V gene has CDR1 SGHRS and CDR2 YFSETQ. The CDR3 sequence is 17 residues long. CDR3 sequence reads: CASSQHSGTPYTGELFF. The DNA of the CDR3 is TGCGCCAGCAGCCAACACTCCGGGACCCCATACACCGGGGAGCTGTTTTTT.

The V call is TRBV5-8, the J call TRBJ2-1; 13 bases line up with TRBD2. After removal of 10 bases from V and 3 bases from J, the junction contained 22 bases not matched to a gene. Germline lookup yields CDR1 SGHTS and CDR2 YDEGEE. This CDR3 is built from 20 residues. CDR3 nucleotides: TGTGCCGGCATCCACCAGGGACAGGGGGGGACTAGCGGGAACTACAATGAGCAGTTCTTC. It translates to CAGIHQGQGGTSGNYNEQFF.